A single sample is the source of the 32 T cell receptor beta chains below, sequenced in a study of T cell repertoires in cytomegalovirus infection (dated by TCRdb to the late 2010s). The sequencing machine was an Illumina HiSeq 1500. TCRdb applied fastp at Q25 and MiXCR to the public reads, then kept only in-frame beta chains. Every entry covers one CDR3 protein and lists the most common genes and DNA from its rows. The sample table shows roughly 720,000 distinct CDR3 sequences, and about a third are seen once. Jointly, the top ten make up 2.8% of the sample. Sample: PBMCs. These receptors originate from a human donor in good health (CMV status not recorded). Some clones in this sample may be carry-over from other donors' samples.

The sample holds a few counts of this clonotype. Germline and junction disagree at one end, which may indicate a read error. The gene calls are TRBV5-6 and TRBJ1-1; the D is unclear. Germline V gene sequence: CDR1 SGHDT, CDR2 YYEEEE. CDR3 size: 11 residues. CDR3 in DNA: TGTGCCAGCAGGTTGGGAAATGAAGCTTTCTTT. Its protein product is CASRLGNEAFF.

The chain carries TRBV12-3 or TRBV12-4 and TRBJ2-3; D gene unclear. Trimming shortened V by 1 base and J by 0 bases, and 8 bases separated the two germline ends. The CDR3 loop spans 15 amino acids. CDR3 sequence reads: CASSLGRQSTDTQYF. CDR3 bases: TGTGCCAGCAGTTTAGGCCGCCAGAGCACAGATACGCAGTATTTT.

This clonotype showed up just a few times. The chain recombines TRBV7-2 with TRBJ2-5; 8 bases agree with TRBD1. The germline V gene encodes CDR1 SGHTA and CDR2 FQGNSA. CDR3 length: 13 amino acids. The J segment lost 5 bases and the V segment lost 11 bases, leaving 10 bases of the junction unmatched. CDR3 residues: CADTDRVWETQYF. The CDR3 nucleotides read TGTGCCGACACGGACAGGGTTTGGGAGACCCAGTACTTC. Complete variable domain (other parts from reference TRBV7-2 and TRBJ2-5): GAGVSQSPSNKVTEKGKDVELRCDPISGHTALYWYRQSLGQGLEFLIYFQGNSAPDKSGLPSDRFSAERTGGSVSTLTIQRTQQEDSAVYLCADTDRVWETQYFGPGTRLLVL.

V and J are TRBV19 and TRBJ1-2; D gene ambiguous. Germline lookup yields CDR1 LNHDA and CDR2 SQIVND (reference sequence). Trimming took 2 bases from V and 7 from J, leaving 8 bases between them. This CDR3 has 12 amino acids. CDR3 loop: CASSISAGGYTF. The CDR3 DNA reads TGTGCCAGTAGTATATCCGCTGGTGGCTACACCTTC.

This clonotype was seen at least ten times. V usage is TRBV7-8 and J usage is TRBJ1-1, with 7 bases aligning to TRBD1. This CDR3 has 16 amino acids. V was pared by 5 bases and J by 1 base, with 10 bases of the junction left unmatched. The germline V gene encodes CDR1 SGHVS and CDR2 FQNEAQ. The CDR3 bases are TGTGCCAGCAGCCCCAGGGACAGTATGAAGAACACTGAAGCTTTCTTT. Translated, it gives CASSPRDSMKNTEAFF.

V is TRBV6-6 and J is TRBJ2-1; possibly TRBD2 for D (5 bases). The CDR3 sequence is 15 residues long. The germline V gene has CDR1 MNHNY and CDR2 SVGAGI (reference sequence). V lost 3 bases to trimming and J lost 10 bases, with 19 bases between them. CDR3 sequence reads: CASSYGLADEREQFF. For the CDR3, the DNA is TGTGCCAGCAGTTATGGGCTAGCCGATGAAAGGGAGCAGTTCTTC.

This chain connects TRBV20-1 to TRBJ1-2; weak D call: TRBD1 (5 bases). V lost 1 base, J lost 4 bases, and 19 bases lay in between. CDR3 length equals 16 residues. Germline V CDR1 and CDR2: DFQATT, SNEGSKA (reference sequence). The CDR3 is CSARAQGVVATYGYTF. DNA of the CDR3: TGCAGTGCTAGAGCCCAAGGGGTTGTGGCGACCTATGGCTACACCTTC.

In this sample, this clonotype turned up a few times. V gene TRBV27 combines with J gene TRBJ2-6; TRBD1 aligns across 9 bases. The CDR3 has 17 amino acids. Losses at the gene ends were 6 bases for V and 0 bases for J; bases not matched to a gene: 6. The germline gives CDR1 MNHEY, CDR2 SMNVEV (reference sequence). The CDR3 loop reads CASSRDRAPSGANVLTF. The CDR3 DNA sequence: TGTGCCAGCAGCCGGGACAGGGCGCCCTCTGGGGCCAACGTCCTGACTTTC.

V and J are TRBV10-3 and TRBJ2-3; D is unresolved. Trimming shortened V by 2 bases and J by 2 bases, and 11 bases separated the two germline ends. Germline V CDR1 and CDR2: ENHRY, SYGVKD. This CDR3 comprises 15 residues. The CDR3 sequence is CAISETSPPTDTQYF. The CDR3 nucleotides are TGTGCCATCAGTGAGACCTCCCCACCCACAGATACGCAGTATTTT.

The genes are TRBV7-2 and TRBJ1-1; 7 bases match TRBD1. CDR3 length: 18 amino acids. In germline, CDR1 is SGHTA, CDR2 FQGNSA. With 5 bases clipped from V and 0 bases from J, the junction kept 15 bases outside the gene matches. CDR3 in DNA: TGTGCCAGCAGCCGATGGGGCCCGGGACAGAAAATGAACACTGAAGCTTTCTTT. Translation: CASSRWGPGQKMNTEAFF.

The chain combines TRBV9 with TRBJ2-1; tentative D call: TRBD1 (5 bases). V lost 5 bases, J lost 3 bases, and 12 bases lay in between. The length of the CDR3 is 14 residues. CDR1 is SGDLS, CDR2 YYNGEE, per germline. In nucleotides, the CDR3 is TGTGCCAGCAGTGGCTCGGACAACTACAATGAGCAGTTCTTC. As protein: CASSGSDNYNEQFF. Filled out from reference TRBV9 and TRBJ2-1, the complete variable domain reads DSGVTQTPKHLITATGQRVTLRCSPRSGDLSVYWYQQSLDQGLQFLIQYYNGEERAKGNILERFSAQQFPDLHSELNLSSLELGDSALYFCASSGSDNYNEQFFGPGTRLTVL.

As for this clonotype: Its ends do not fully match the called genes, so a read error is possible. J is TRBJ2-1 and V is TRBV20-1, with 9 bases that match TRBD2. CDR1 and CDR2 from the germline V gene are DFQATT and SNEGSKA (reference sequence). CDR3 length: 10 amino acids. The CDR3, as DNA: TGCAGTCCTAGCGGGAATGAGCAGTGCTTC. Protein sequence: CSPSGNEQCF.

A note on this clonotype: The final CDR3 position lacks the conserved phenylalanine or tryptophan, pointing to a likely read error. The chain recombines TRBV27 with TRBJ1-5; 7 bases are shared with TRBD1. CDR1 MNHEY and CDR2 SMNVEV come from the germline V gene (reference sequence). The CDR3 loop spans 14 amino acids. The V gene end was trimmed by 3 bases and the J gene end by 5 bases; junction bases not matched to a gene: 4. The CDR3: CASSLGRGDQPQHL. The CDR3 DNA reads TGTGCCAGCAGTTTGGGCAGGGGGGATCAGCCCCAGCATTTG.

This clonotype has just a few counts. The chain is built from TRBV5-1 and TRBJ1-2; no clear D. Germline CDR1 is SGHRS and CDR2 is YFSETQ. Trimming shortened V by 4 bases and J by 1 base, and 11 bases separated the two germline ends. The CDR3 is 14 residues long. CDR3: CASSRTDRNYGYTF. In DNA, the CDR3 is TGCGCCAGCAGCCGGACGGATCGTAACTATGGCTACACCTTC.

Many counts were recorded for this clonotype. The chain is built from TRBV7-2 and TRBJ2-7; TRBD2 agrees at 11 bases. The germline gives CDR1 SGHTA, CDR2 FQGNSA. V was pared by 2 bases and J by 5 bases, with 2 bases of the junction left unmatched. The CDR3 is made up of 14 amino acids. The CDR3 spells CASSLLAGGHEQYF. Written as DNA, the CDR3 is TGTGCCAGCAGCTTACTAGCGGGAGGCCACGAGCAGTACTTC. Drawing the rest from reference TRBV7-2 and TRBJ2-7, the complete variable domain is GAGVSQSPSNKVTEKGKDVELRCDPISGHTALYWYRQSLGQGLEFLIYFQGNSAPDKSGLPSDRFSAERTGGSVSTLTIQRTQQEDSAVYLCASSLLAGGHEQYFGPGTRLTVT.

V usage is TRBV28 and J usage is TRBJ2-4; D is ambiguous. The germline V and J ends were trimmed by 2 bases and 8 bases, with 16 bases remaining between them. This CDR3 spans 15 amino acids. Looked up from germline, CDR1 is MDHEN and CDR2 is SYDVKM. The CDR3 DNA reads TGTGCCAGCAGTTTAGAAGGGATAGCTTCTGACATTCAGTACTTC. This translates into CASSLEGIASDIQYF. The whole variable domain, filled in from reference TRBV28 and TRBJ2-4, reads DVKVTQSSRYLVKRTGEKVFLECVQDMDHENMFWYRQDPGLGLRLIYFSYDVKMKEKGDIPEGYSVSREKKERFSLILESASTNQTSMYLCASSLEGIASDIQYFGAGTRLSVL.

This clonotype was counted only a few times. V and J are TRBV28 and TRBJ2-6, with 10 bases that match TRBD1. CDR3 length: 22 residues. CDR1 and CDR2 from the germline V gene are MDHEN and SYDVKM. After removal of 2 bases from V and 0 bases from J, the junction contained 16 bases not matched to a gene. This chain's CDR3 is CASSLTLFRQGAVISGANVLTF. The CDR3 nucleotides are TGTGCCAGCAGTTTAACCCTTTTCCGACAGGGGGCTGTCATCTCTGGGGCCAACGTCCTGACTTTC.

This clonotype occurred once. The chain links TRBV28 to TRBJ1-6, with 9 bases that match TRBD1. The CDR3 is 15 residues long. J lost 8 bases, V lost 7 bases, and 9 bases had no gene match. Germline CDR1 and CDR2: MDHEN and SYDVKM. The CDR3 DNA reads TGTGCCAGCACCCTAGGGGACAGGGAGGATTCACCCCTCCACTTT. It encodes CASTLGDREDSPLHF.

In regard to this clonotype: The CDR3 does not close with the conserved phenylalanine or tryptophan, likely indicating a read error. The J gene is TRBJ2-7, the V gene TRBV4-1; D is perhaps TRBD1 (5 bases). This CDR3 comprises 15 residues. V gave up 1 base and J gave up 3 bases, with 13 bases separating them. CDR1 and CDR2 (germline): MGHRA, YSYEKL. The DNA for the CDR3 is TGCGCCAGCAGCCAAGGATCGGCAGGGTTCTACGAGCAGTACTTA. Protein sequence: CASSQGSAGFYEQYL.

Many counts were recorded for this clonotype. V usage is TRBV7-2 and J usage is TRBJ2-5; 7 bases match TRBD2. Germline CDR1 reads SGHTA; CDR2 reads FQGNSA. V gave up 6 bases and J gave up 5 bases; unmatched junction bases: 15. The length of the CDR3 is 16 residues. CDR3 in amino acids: CASSKQSGEPWETQYF. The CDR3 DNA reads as TGTGCCAGCAGTAAACAGAGCGGGGAGCCGTGGGAGACCCAGTACTTC. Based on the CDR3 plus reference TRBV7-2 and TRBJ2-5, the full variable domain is GAGVSQSPSNKVTEKGKDVELRCDPISGHTALYWYRQSLGQGLEFLIYFQGNSAPDKSGLPSDRFSAERTGGSVSTLTIQRTQQEDSAVYLCASSKQSGEPWETQYFGPGTRLLVL.

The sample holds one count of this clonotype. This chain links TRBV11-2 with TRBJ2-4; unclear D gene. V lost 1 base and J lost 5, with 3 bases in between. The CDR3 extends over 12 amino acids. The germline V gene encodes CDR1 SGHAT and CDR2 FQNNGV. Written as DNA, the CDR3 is TGTGCCAGCAGCTTAGGGGAAAACATTCAGTACTTC. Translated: CASSLGENIQYF.

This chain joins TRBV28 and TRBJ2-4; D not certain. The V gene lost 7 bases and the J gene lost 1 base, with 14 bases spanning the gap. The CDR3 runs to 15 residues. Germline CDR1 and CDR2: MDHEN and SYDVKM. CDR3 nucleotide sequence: TGTGCCAGCATAGGACGCAGAATGGCCAAAAACATTCAGTACTTC. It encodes CASIGRRMAKNIQYF.

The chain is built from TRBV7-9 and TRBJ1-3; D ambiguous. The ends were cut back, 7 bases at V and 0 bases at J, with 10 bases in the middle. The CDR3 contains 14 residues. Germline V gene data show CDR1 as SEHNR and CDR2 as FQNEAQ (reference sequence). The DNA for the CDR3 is TGTGCCAGCATCGAATGGGACTCTGGAAACACCATATATTTT. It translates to CASIEWDSGNTIYF.

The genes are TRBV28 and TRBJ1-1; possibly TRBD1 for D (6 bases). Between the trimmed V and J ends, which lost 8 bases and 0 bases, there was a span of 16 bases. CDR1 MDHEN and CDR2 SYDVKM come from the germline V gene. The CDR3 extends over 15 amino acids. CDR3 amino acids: CASFGQLIMNTEAFF. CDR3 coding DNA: TGTGCCAGCTTTGGACAGCTTATCATGAACACTGAAGCTTTCTTT.

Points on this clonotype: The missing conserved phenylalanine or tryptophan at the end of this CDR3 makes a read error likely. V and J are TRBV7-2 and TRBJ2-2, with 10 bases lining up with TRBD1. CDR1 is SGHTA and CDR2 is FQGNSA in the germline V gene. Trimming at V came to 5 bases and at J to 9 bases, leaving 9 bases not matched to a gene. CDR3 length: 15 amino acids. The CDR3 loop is CASSQPRQGARELFC. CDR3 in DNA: TGTGCCAGCAGCCAACCCCGACAGGGGGCCCGGGAGCTGTTTTGT.

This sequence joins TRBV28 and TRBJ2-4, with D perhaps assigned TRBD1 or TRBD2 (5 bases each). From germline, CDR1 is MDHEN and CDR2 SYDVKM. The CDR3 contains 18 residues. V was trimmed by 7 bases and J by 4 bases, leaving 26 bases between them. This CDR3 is CASITKFGGNSVKNIQYF. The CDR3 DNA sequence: TGTGCCAGCATTACGAAGTTTGGGGGAAATTCCGTGAAAAACATTCAGTACTTC.

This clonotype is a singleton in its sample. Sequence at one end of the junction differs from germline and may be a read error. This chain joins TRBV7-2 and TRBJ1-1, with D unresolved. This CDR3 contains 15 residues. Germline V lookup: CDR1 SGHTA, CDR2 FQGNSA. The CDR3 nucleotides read TGTGCCAGCAGCCCAGTTGGAGGCGCCCGCCCTGAAGCTTTATTT. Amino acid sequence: CASSPVGGARPEALF.

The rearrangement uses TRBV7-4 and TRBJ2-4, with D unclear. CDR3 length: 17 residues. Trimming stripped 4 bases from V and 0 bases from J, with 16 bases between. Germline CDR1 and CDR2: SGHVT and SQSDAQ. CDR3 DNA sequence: TGTGCCAGCAGCTCCCCCGAGGAACTTCTAGCCAAAAACATTCAGTACTTC. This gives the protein CASSSPEELLAKNIQYF.

The CDR3 is CSAREVGRLGETQYF. CDR3 DNA: TGCAGTGCTAGGGAGGTGGGGAGATTGGGAGAGACCCAGTACTTC. The chain has TRBV20-1 and TRBJ2-5; TRBD2 is a possible D gene (5 bases). This CDR3 is 15 amino acids long. Germline V gene lookup returns CDR1 DFQATT and CDR2 SNEGSKA (reference sequence). V gave up 3 bases and J gave up 4 bases, with 18 bases separating them.

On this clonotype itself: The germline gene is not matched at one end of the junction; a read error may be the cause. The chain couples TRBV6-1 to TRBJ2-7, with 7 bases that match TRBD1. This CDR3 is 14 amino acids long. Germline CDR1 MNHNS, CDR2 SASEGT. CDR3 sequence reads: CSSRATGTAYEQYF. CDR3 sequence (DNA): TGTTCCAGCAGAGCCACCGGGACAGCCTACGAGCAGTACTTC.

In DNA form, the CDR3 reads TGCAGCTGTGGGGATCCGAACACTGAAGCTTTCTTT. This sequence encodes CSCGDPNTEAFF. V gene TRBV29-1 combines with J gene TRBJ1-1; D is unclear. The V end lost 8 bases, the J end lost 1 base, and 11 bases lay between the germline ends. Germline V gene sequence: CDR1 SQVTM, CDR2 ANQGSEA. The CDR3 is 12 amino acids.

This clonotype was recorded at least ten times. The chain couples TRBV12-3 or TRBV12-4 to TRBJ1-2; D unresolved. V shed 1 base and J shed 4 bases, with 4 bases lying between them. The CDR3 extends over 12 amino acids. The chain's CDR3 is CASSLDSYGYTF. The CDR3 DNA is TGTGCCAGCAGTTTAGACAGCTATGGCTACACCTTC.